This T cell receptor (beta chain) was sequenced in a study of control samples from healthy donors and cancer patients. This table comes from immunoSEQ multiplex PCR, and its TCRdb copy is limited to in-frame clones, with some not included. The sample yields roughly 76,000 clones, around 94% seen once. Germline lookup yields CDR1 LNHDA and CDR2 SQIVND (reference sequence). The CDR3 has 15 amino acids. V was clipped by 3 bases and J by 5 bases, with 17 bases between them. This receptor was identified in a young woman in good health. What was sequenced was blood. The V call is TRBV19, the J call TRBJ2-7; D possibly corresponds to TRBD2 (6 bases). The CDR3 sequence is CASSMAGSEADEQYF. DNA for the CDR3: TGTGCCAGTAGTATGGCGGGGTCGGAGGCGGACGAGCAGTACTTC.